The 27 T cell receptor beta chains reported below all come from one sample, sequenced in a study of blood T cells in healthy people across ages. For the second PCR, which ran for about 6 to 11 cycles, a sample-barcoded 5' primer and a J-beta primer mix were used. One entry per CDR3 protein results from TCRdb running MiXCR on the 5' RACE reads. This sample has 730,000 or so distinct CDR3 sequences, with roughly 43% found just once. The sequencing input was blood. Receptors originate from an elderly man in good health.

The chain has TRBV3-1 and TRBJ1-5, with TRBD1 identical over 8 bases. The germline V gene has CDR1 LGHDT and CDR2 YNNKEL (reference sequence). J was trimmed by 2 bases and V by 5 bases; bases with no gene match: 8. The CDR3 totals 16 residues. CDR3 residues: CASSFTTGVGNQPQHF. The CDR3 DNA reads as TGTGCCAGCAGCTTTACGACAGGGGTCGGCAATCAGCCCCAGCATTTT.

V is TRBV7-2 and J is TRBJ2-4, with D tentatively TRBD2 (5 bases). The J call may be mistaken, given a closer DNA end match to TRBJ2-5. The CDR3 has 15 amino acids. Germline V lookup: CDR1 SGHTA, CDR2 FQGNSA. CDR3: CASSLGVQRGETQYF. Here the CDR3 DNA reads TGTGCCAGCAGCCTCGGGGTTCAACGAGGGGAGACCCAGTACTTC.

This clonotype has a count of ten or more. The chain is built from TRBV4-3 and TRBJ2-4; possible D gene TRBD1, 5 bases. The CDR3 runs to 15 residues. In germline, CDR1 is LGHNA, CDR2 YSLEER. The V end was cut by 0 bases, the J end by 3 bases, with 9 bases between. The CDR3 DNA reads as TGCGCCAGCAGCCAAGATACAGGATTCAAAAACATTCAGTACTTC. It translates to CASSQDTGFKNIQYF.

Details on this clonotype: At one end the junction does not follow the germline gene, possibly because of a read error. The chain uses TRBV20-1 and TRBJ2-5; D is unclear. Per the germline V gene, CDR1 is DFQATT and CDR2 is SNEGSKA (reference sequence). The CDR3 sequence is 13 residues long. The CDR3 loop reads CRATPSMTETQYF. In DNA form, the CDR3 reads TGCAGGGCTACGCCGTCTATGACAGAGACCCAGTACTTC.

This clonotype has at least ten counts. This rearrangement joins TRBV7-9 to TRBJ2-1, with a tentative D call TRBD2 (6 bases). The CDR3 spans 14 residues. V was trimmed by 5 bases and J by 9 bases, leaving 17 bases between them. Germline CDR1 reads SEHNR; CDR2 reads FQNEAQ (reference sequence). The CDR3 is CASSAPGGEPEQFF. Written as DNA, the CDR3 is TGTGCCAGCAGCGCCCCAGGAGGGGAGCCTGAGCAGTTCTTC.

The chain couples TRBV27 to TRBJ2-7; TRBD2 matches at 10 bases. Germline values: CDR1 MNHEY, CDR2 SMNVEV (reference sequence). Trimming at V came to 1 base and at J to 2 bases, leaving 14 bases not matched to a gene. The CDR3 contains 19 residues. The CDR3 sequence: CASSLYWTDGLAAAYEQYF. The CDR3 DNA sequence: TGTGCCAGCAGTTTATATTGGACAGACGGACTAGCGGCCGCCTACGAGCAGTACTTC.

The rearrangement uses TRBV9 and TRBJ2-3; TRBD1 agrees at 7 bases. CDR1 and CDR2 (germline): SGDLS, YYNGEE. The CDR3 runs 15 residues. Unmatched junction bases numbered 9, after V lost 4 bases and J lost 4 bases. The CDR3: CASSTQQGLPDTQYF. CDR3 nucleotide sequence: TGTGCCAGCAGCACCCAACAGGGGTTGCCAGATACGCAGTATTTT.

This clonotype was recorded only once. The genes are TRBV27 and TRBJ2-1; TRBD2 aligns across 7 bases. V dropped 2 bases and J dropped 10; count of bases not matched to a gene: 8. Germline V gene sequence: CDR1 MNHEY, CDR2 SMNVEV (reference sequence). This CDR3 has 14 residues. CDR3 region: CASSLMAGAYEQFF. For the CDR3, the DNA is TGTGCCAGCAGTTTAATGGCGGGAGCCTACGAGCAGTTCTTC.

This clonotype has ten or more counts. The chain has TRBV6-5 and TRBJ2-3; D possibly uses TRBD1 or TRBD2 (5 bases each). There are 14 residues in the CDR3. The V end was cut by 5 bases, the J end by 6 bases, with 15 bases between. CDR1 and CDR2 (germline): MNHEY, SVGAGI. CDR3: CASSRTPRGDTQYF. Here the CDR3 DNA reads TGTGCCAGCAGTCGGACCCCACGGGGCGATACGCAGTATTTT.

With regard to this clonotype: At one end, the junction sequence differs from germline, possibly due to a read error. The CDR3 reads CASSFYDQGTQYF. Here the CDR3 DNA reads TGCGCCAGCAGCTTTTACGACCAAGGGACCCAGTACTTC. The chain recombines TRBV5-1 with TRBJ2-5; no definite D call. This CDR3 contains 13 residues. Germline values: CDR1 SGHRS, CDR2 YFSETQ.

This clonotype was found a few times. V and J are TRBV7-8 and TRBJ2-4, with D perhaps matching TRBD2 (6 bases). Germline CDR1 is SGHVS and CDR2 is FQNEAQ. The CDR3 contains 16 residues. V was shortened by 1 base and J by 0 bases, with 10 bases between the two germline ends. In nucleotides, the CDR3 is TGTGCCAGCAGCTTAGGGGGGGACTTAGCCAAAAACATTCAGTACTTC. Protein product: CASSLGGDLAKNIQYF.

The chain uses TRBV7-8 and TRBJ2-1; 10 bases are shared with TRBD2. The J call may not be correct, given that the DNA end is closer to TRBJ2-7. This CDR3 region has 15 residues. Germline V CDR1 and CDR2: SGHVS, FQNEAQ. The CDR3 loop is CASSSSLAGAREQYF. The CDR3 nucleotides read TGTGCCAGCAGCTCGAGTCTAGCGGGAGCGAGGGAGCAGTACTTC.

The J gene is TRBJ2-7, the V gene TRBV30, with a weak D call TRBD2 (5 bases). CDR3 length: 12 amino acids. V lost 3 bases and J lost 7, with 13 bases in between. Germline loops: CDR1 GTSNPN, CDR2 SVGIG (reference sequence). This CDR3 is CAWSPTGNEQYF. CDR3 coding DNA: TGTGCCTGGAGCCCGACGGGGAATGAGCAGTACTTC.

The CDR3 sequence: CASSSLAGGHETQYF. The CDR3 coding sequence is TGTGCCAGCAGTTCTCTAGCGGGGGGCCATGAGACCCAGTACTTC. The chain couples TRBV12-3 or TRBV12-4 to TRBJ2-5, with TRBD2 matching over 11 bases. The CDR3 spans 15 residues. The V segment lost 4 bases and the J segment 5 bases; nucleotides outside the gene matches: 6.

V is TRBV28 and J is TRBJ1-2; 7 bases agree with TRBD1. The ends lost 9 bases at V and 6 bases at J; junction bases unmatched: 4. The CDR3 runs to 11 residues. CDR1 and CDR2 (germline): MDHEN, SYDVKM. The CDR3 is CASTGADGYTF. DNA for the CDR3: TGTGCCAGTACAGGGGCGGATGGCTACACCTTC.

This clonotype was seen a few times. The chain links TRBV7-2 to TRBJ1-2, with a tentative D call TRBD1 (5 bases). Germline loops: CDR1 SGHTA, CDR2 FQGNSA. CDR3 length: 13 residues. The V end lost 8 bases, the J end lost 0 bases, and 10 bases lay between the germline ends. CDR3 protein: CASRWGANYGYTF. The CDR3 coding sequence is TGTGCCAGCCGTTGGGGGGCTAACTATGGCTACACCTTC.

The chain couples TRBV2 to TRBJ2-3, with unresolved D. Trimming stripped 6 bases from V and 4 bases from J, with 17 bases between. Germline lookup yields CDR1 SNHLY and CDR2 FYNNEI. This CDR3 is 15 amino acids long. CDR3 DNA sequence: TGTGCCAGCAGCCAACAGCAGACTGTAGCAGATACGCAGTATTTT. This gives the protein CASSQQQTVADTQYF. The full variable domain, its missing parts supplied by reference TRBV2 and TRBJ2-3, is EPEVTQTPSHQVTQMGQEVILRCVPISNHLYFYWYRQILGQKVEFLVSFYNNEISEKSEIFDDQFSVERPDGSNFTLKIRSTKLEDSAMYFCASSQQQTVADTQYFGPGTRLTVL.

This clonotype came up a few times. The chain employs TRBV6-1 and TRBJ2-5; a weak D match, TRBD2 (6 bases). The J call is in doubt because the DNA end fits TRBJ2-7 better. In germline, CDR1 is MNHNS, CDR2 SASEGT. The CDR3 runs 15 residues. As DNA, the CDR3 is TGTGCCAGCACCGCTTCCCGTGGGGGGTCGTACGAGCAGTACTTC. It codes for CASTASRGGSYEQYF.

This clonotype appeared many times. The chain links TRBV6-5 to TRBJ2-1; a possible D gene is TRBD2 (6 bases). Germline V CDR1 and CDR2: MNHEY, SVGAGI. The V and J ends lost 7 bases and 4 bases respectively, with 20 bases between them. The CDR3 spans 16 residues. This chain's CDR3 is CASIGTPRTLYNEQFF. The CDR3 nucleotides are TGTGCCAGCATTGGGACTCCCAGAACCTTATACAATGAGCAGTTCTTC.

This clonotype was seen at least ten times. This chain joins TRBV29-1 and TRBJ2-7; D might be TRBD2 (7 bases). Per germline, CDR1 SQVTM and CDR2 ANQGSEA. The ends were cut back, 4 bases at V and 3 bases at J, with 10 bases in the middle. The CDR3 runs 12 residues. Written as DNA, the CDR3 is TGCAGCGTTGGAGGGGGGGGCTACGAGCAGTACTTC. It yields the protein CSVGGGGYEQYF.

This clonotype was recorded at least ten times. The rearrangement joins TRBV25-1 to TRBJ1-2, with D perhaps matching TRBD1 (6 bases). Trimming took 7 bases from V and 4 from J, leaving 13 bases between them. Germline CDR1 is MGHDK and CDR2 is SYGVNS. This CDR3 is 13 amino acids long. CDR3 residues: CASKDSNLYGYTF. For the CDR3, the DNA is TGTGCCAGCAAGGACAGTAACCTCTATGGCTACACCTTC.

The genes are TRBV30 and TRBJ2-4, with D unresolved. Trimming pared 1 base from V and 0 bases from J, leaving 13 bases between. The germline gives CDR1 GTSNPN, CDR2 SVGIG (reference sequence). The CDR3 covers 16 residues. Written as DNA, the CDR3 is TGTGCCTGGAGTGAAGGGATGGGTAAAGCCAAAAACATTCAGTACTTC. This translates into CAWSEGMGKAKNIQYF.

The rearrangement joins TRBV12-3 or TRBV12-4 to TRBJ2-1; 11 bases are a match to TRBD2. The CDR3 sequence is 16 residues long. V was clipped by 7 bases and J by 5 bases; unmatched bases: 10. The CDR3 loop reads CASTKLGTSGDNEQFF. CDR3 sequence (DNA): TGTGCCAGCACCAAACTGGGGACTAGCGGAGACAATGAGCAGTTCTTC.

The rearrangement links TRBV15 to TRBJ2-7; D not resolved. Germline CDR1 is LNHNV and CDR2 is YYDKDF (reference sequence). V gave up 5 bases and J gave up 5 bases, with 19 bases separating them. The CDR3 is made up of 15 amino acids. The DNA for the CDR3 is TGTGCCACCAGCGGACCCGGGTCCTCTACTAACGAGCAGTACTTC. It yields the protein CATSGPGSSTNEQYF.

The chain couples TRBV6-1 to TRBJ2-7; weak D call: TRBD2 (5 bases). The CDR3 totals 14 residues. V was clipped by 1 base and J by 7 bases, with 14 bases between them. The germline V gene encodes CDR1 MNHNS and CDR2 SASEGT. CDR3 sequence (DNA): TGTGCCAGCAGTGAAGGGTCTTTCACGGGAGAGCAGTACTTC. This sequence encodes CASSEGSFTGEQYF.

The count of this clonotype is one. This rearrangement joins TRBV11-1 to TRBJ2-4; D gene ambiguous. CDR1 SGHAT and CDR2 FQDESV come from the germline V gene (reference sequence). V lost 3 bases and J lost 4, with 10 bases in between. This CDR3 comprises 14 residues. The CDR3 here is CASSFSSVKNIQYF. In nucleotides, the CDR3 is TGTGCCAGCAGCTTTAGCAGCGTTAAAAACATTCAGTACTTC.

This clonotype was recorded a few times. This CDR3 reads CATSREGPRTDTQYF. The CDR3 bases are TGTGCCACCAGCAGAGAGGGACCACGCACAGATACGCAGTATTTT. The V call is TRBV15, the J call TRBJ2-3; D could derive from TRBD1 or TRBD2 (5 bases each). Trimming removed 0 bases at V and 1 base at J, with 8 bases between. Germline CDR1 and CDR2: LNHNV and YYDKDF (reference sequence). The CDR3 length is 15 residues.